This passage covers 8 T cell receptor beta chains from one sample sequenced in a study of CD8 T cells in Susac syndrome. Random hexamers were used to reverse transcribe an amount of roughly 0.5 to 1 ug RNA. TCRdb fed the immunoSEQ multiplex PCR reads into MiXCR, producing one record per CDR3 protein. The sample carries about 180,000 distinct CDR3 sequences, approximately 95% recorded once. The sequenced sample consisted of CD8+ T cells from PBMCs. Source of these receptors: a human donor with multiple sclerosis.

This chain links TRBV7-8 with TRBJ1-2; tentative D call: TRBD1 (6 bases). CDR1 and CDR2 (germline): SGHVS, FQNEAQ. V dropped 4 bases and J dropped 3 bases, with 9 bases sitting between them. This CDR3 spans 13 amino acids. This CDR3 is CASSSGQYYGYTF. The CDR3 DNA reads TGTGCCAGCAGCTCTGGACAGTACTATGGCTACACCTTC.

The V and J genes are TRBV2 and TRBJ1-1; TRBD1 might be the D (5 bases). V lost 10 bases and J lost 4, with 19 bases in between. Germline V gene data show CDR1 as SNHLY and CDR2 as FYNNEI. This CDR3 region has 14 residues. The CDR3 region is CATVLMTAGTEAFF. Here the CDR3 DNA reads TGTGCCACCGTACTGATGACAGCTGGCACTGAAGCTTTCTTT.

The rearrangement links TRBV3-1 to TRBJ1-5, with TRBD1 matching over 9 bases. V gave up 0 bases and J gave up 6 bases; unmatched junction bases: 3. Per the germline V gene, CDR1 is LGHDT and CDR2 is YNNKEL (reference sequence). The CDR3 runs 15 residues. This CDR3 is CASSQEGQGSQPQHF. DNA of the CDR3: TGTGCCAGCAGCCAAGAGGGACAGGGCAGTCAGCCCCAGCATTTT. The complete variable domain, with remaining parts taken from reference TRBV3-1 and TRBJ1-5, reads DTAVSQTPKYLVTQMGNDKSIKCEQNLGHDTMYWYKQDSKKFLKIMFSYNNKELIINETVPNRFSPKSPDKAHLNLHINSLELGDSAVYFCASSQEGQGSQPQHFGDGTRLSIL.

The genes are TRBV4-1 and TRBJ1-2; D gene ambiguous. Per the germline V gene, CDR1 is MGHRA and CDR2 is YSYEKL. This CDR3 region has 13 residues. V lost 0 bases to trimming and J lost 2 bases, with 4 bases between them. The CDR3 spells CASSQERNYGYTF. DNA for the CDR3: TGCGCCAGCAGCCAAGAGCGGAACTATGGCTACACCTTC.

The rearrangement joins TRBV27 to TRBJ1-1; D ambiguous. The germline V and J ends were trimmed by 6 bases and 0 bases, with 8 bases remaining between them. CDR1 and CDR2 (germline): MNHEY, SMNVEV (reference sequence). This CDR3 is built from 13 residues. The CDR3 reads CASREQLNTEAFF. CDR3 bases: TGTGCCAGCAGGGAACAGCTGAACACTGAAGCTTTCTTT.

The chain uses TRBV20-1 and TRBJ2-4, with D maybe TRBD1 (6 bases). The V gene lost 2 bases and the J gene lost 2 bases, with 13 bases spanning the gap. This CDR3 comprises 15 residues. Germline V gives CDR1 DFQATT, CDR2 SNEGSKA (reference sequence). The CDR3 reads CSARSGAETKNIQYF. Here the CDR3 DNA reads TGCAGTGCTAGATCAGGGGCGGAAACCAAAAACATTCAGTACTTC.

CDR3 DNA: TGTGCCAGCAGCGAGACTAGCGGGTACACCGGGGAGCTGTTTTTT. It is translated as CASSETSGYTGELFF. The rearrangement joins TRBV5-6 to TRBJ2-2; 10 nucleotides align to TRBD2. CDR1 and CDR2 (germline): SGHDT, YYEEEE. This CDR3 is 15 amino acids long. Germline trimming cut 4 bases from V and 3 bases from J; bases unmatched to any gene: 3.

V is TRBV12-3 or TRBV12-4 and J is TRBJ2-5; 7 positions match TRBD1. The CDR3 has 15 amino acids. V was pared by 4 bases and J by 5 bases, with 10 bases of the junction left unmatched. The CDR3 loop is CASSSRQGVVETQYF. The CDR3 nucleotides read TGTGCCAGCAGTTCCCGACAGGGAGTGGTTGAGACCCAGTACTTC.